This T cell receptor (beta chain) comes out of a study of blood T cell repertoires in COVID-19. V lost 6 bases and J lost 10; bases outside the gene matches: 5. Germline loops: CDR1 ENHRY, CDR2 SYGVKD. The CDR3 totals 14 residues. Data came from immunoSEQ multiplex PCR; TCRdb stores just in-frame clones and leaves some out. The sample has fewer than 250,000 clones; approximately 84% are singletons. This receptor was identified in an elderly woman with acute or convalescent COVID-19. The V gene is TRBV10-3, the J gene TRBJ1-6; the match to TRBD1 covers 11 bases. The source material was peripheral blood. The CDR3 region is CAIRAGTGGSPLHF. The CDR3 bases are TGTGCCATCAGGGCCGGGACAGGGGGATCACCCCTCCACTTT.